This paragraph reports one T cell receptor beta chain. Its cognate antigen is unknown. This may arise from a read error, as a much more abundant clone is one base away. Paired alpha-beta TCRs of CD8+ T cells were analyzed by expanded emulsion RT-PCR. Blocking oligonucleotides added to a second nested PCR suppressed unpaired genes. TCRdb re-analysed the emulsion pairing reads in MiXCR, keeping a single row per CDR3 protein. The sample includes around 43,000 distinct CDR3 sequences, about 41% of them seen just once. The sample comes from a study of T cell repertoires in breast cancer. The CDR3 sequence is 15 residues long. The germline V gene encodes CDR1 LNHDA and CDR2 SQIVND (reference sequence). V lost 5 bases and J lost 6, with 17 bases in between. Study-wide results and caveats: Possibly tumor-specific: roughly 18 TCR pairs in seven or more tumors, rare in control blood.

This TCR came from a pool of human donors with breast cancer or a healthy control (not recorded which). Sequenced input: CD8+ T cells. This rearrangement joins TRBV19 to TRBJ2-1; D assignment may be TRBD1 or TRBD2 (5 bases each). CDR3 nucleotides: TGTGCCAGTAGTCCTAGCACCCTAGGGGTCAATGAGCAGTTCTTC. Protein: CASSPSTLGVNEQFF.